This TCR beta chain was sequenced in a study of T-cell reconstitution after alpha-beta-depleted transplantation in children. Study-level findings and limits: Expanded clones from the graft, numbering several hundred, reportedly supplied alpha-beta T cells about two months after transplant.

This clonotype was observed at least ten times. What it recognizes is unknown. The germline gives CDR1 SQVTM, CDR2 ANQGSEA. Trimming stripped 3 bases from V and 5 bases from J, with 8 bases between. This CDR3 spans 11 amino acids. It was with unique molecular identifiers that the TCRbeta library was prepared. From the PCR reads, TCRdb called clonotypes with MiXCR, one entry per CDR3 protein. The sample lists fewer than 750,000 distinct CDR3 sequences, 23% occurring once. This specimen consisted of PBMCs, mostly from graft donor cells, obtained 360 days after TCRalphabeta/CD19-depleted stem cell transplant. The chain links TRBV29-1 to TRBJ2-7, with D possibly matching TRBD1 (6 bases). The TCR sequence derives from a boy less than two years old who had a stem cell transplant for acute myeloid leukemia, so the T cells may come from the graft donor. The CDR3 sequence is CSVEGADEQYF. DNA of the CDR3: TGCAGCGTTGAGGGGGCGGACGAGCAGTACTTC.